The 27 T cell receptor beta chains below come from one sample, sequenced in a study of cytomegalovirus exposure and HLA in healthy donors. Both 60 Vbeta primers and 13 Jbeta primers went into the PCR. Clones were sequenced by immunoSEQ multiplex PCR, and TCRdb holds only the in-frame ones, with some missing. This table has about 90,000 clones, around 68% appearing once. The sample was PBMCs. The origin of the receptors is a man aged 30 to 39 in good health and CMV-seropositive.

The CDR3 bases are TGTGCCAGTAGTACCTGGGGGGGACTAGCGGGATACGAGCAGTACTTC. Its translation is CASSTWGGLAGYEQYF. The chain employs TRBV19 and TRBJ2-7; 13 bases are shared with TRBD2. This CDR3 has 16 residues. V was pared by 4 bases and J by 4 bases, with 7 bases of the junction left unmatched. Germline V CDR1 and CDR2: LNHDA, SQIVND (reference sequence).

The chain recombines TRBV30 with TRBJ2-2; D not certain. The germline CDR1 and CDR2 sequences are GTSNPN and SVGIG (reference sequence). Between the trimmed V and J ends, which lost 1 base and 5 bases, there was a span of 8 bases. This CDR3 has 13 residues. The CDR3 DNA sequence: TGTGCCTGGAGTGGACAAAGTACCGGGGAGCTGTTTTTT. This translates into CAWSGQSTGELFF.

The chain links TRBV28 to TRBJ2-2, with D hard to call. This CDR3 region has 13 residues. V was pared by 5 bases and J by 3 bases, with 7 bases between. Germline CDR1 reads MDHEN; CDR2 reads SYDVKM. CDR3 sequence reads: CASSLSYTGELFF. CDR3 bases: TGTGCCAGCAGTCTGTCTTACACCGGGGAGCTGTTTTTT.

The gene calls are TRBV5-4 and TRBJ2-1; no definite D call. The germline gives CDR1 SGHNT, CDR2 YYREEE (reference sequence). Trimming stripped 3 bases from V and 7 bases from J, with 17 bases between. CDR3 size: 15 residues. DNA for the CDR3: TGTGCCAGCAGCTCATCCATGAGACACGAGAATGAGCAGTTCTTC. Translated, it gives CASSSSMRHENEQFF. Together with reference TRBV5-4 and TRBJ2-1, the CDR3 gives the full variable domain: ETGVTQSPTHLIKTRGQQVTLRCSSQSGHNTVSWYQQALGQGPQFIFQYYREEENGRGNFPPRFSGLQFPNYSSELNVNALELDDSALYLCASSSSMRHENEQFFGPGTRLTVL.

CDR3: CASTRSEGPNYGYTF. The CDR3 nucleotides read TGTGCCAGCACCCGTAGCGAGGGTCCTAACTATGGCTACACCTTC. The J gene is TRBJ1-2, the V gene TRBV9; D remains ambiguous. CDR1 is SGDLS, CDR2 YYNGEE, per germline. Trimming shortened V by 6 bases and J by 0 bases, and 15 bases separated the two germline ends. The CDR3 covers 15 residues.

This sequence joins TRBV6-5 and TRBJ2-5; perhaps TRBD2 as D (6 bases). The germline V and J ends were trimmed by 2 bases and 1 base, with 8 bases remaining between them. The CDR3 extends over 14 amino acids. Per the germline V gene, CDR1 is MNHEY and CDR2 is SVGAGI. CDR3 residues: CASSYGTPQETQYF. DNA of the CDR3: TGTGCCAGCAGTTACGGGACTCCCCAAGAGACCCAGTACTTC.

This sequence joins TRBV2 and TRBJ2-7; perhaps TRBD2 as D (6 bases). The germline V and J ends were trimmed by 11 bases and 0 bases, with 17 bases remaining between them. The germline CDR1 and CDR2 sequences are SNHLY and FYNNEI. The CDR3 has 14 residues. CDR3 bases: TGTGCCGGGTTAGCGGCACATTCCTCCTACGAGCAGTACTTC. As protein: CAGLAAHSSYEQYF. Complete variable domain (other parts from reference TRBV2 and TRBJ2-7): EPEVTQTPSHQVTQMGQEVILRCVPISNHLYFYWYRQILGQKVEFLVSFYNNEISEKSEIFDDQFSVERPDGSNFTLKIRSTKLEDSAMYFCAGLAAHSSYEQYFGPGTRLTVT.

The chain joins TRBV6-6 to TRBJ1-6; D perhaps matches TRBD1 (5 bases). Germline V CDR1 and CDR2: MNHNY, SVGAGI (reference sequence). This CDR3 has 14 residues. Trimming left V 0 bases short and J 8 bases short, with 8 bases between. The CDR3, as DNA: TGTGCCAGCAGTTACTCAGGGGAGGATTCACCCCTCCACTTT. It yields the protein CASSYSGEDSPLHF.

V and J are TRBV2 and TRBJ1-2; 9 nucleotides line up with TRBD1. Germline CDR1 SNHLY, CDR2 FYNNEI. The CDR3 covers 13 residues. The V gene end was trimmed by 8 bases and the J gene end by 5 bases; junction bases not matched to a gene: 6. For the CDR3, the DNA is TGTGCCAGCTCGGGACAGGGACGTTATGGCTACACCTTC. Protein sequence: CASSGQGRYGYTF.

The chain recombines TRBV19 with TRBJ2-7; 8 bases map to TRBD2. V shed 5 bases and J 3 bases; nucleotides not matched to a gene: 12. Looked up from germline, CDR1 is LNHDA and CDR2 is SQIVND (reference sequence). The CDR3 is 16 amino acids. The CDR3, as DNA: TGTGCCAGTAGTTTGACTAGCGCGTCCAGGATCTACGAGCAGTACTTC. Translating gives CASSLTSASRIYEQYF.

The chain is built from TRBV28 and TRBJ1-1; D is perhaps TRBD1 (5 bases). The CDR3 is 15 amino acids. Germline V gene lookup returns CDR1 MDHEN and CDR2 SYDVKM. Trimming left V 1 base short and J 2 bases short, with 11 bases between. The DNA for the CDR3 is TGTGCCAGCAGTTTATTAGACAGAGACAACACTGAAGCTTTCTTT. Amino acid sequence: CASSLLDRDNTEAFF.

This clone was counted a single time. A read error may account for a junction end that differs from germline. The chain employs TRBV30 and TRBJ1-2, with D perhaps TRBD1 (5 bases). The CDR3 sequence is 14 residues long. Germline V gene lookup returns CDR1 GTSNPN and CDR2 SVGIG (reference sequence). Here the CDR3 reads CAWSSRAANYGYPF. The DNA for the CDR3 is TGTGCCTGGAGCAGCAGGGCGGCTAACTATGGCTACCCCTTC.

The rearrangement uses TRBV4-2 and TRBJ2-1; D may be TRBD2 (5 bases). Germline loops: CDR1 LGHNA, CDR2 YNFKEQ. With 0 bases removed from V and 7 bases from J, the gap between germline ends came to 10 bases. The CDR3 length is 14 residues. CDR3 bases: TGTGCCAGCAGCCAAGAAGAACTAGAAAATGAGCAGTTCTTC. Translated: CASSQEELENEQFF.

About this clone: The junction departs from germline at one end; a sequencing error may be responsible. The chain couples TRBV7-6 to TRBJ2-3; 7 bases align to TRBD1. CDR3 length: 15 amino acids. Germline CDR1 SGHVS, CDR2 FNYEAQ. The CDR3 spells CTSSFRTGPTDTQYF. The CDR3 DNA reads TGTACCAGCAGCTTTAGGACAGGACCCACAGATACGCAGTATTTT.

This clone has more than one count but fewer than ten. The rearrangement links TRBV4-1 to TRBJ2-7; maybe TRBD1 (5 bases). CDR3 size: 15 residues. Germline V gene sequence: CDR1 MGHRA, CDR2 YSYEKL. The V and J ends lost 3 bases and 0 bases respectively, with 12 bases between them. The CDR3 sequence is CASSHSTALSYEQYF. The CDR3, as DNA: TGCGCCAGCAGCCATTCGACAGCACTCTCCTACGAGCAGTACTTC.

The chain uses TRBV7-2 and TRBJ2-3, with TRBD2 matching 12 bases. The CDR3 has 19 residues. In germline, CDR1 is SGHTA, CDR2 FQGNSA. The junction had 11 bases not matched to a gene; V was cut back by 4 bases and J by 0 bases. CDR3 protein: CASSSQLAGGPSSTDTQYF. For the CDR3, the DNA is TGTGCCAGCAGCTCGCAACTAGCGGGGGGCCCCTCTAGCACAGATACGCAGTATTTT.

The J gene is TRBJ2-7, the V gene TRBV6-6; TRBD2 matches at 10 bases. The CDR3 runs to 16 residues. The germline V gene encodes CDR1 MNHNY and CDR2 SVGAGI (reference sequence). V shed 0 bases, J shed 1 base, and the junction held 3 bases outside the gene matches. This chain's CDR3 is CASSYSTSGVSYEQYF. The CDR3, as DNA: TGTGCCAGCAGTTACTCTACTAGCGGGGTTTCCTACGAGCAGTACTTC.

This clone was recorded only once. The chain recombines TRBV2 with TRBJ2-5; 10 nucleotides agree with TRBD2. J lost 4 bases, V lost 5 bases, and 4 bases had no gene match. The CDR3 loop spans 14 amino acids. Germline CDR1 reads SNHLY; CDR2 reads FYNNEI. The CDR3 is CASSWTSGLETQYF. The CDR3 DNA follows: TGTGCCAGCAGTTGGACTAGCGGACTAGAGACCCAGTACTTC. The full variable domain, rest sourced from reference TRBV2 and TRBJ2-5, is EPEVTQTPSHQVTQMGQEVILRCVPISNHLYFYWYRQILGQKVEFLVSFYNNEISEKSEIFDDQFSVERPDGSNFTLKIRSTKLEDSAMYFCASSWTSGLETQYFGPGTRLLVL.

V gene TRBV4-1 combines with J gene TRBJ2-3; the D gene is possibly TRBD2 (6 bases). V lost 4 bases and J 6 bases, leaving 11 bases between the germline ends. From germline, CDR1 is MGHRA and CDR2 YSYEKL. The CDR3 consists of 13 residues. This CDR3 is CASSPLRGDTQYF. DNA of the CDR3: TGCGCCAGCAGCCCCCTTCGGGGGGATACGCAGTATTTT.

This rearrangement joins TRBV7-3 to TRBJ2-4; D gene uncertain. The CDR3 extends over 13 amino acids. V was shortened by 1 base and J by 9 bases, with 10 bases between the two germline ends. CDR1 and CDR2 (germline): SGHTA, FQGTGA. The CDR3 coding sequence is TGTGCCAGCAGCTTAAATCTCCATAGCATTCAGTACTTC. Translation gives CASSLNLHSIQYF.

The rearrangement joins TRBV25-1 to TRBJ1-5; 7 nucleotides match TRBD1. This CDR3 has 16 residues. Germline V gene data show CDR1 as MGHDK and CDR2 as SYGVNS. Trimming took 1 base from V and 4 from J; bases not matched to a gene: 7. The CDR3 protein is CASSELETGFNQPQHF. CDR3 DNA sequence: TGTGCCAGCAGTGAATTAGAGACAGGGTTTAATCAGCCCCAGCATTTT.

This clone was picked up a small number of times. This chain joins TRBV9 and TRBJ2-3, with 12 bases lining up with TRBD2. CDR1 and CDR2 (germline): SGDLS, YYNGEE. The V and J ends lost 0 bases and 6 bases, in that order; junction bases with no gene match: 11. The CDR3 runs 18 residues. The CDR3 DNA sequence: TGTGCCAGCAGCGTAGACCCCCTAGCGGGAGGGCCGAGGGATACGCAGTATTTT. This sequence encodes CASSVDPLAGGPRDTQYF.

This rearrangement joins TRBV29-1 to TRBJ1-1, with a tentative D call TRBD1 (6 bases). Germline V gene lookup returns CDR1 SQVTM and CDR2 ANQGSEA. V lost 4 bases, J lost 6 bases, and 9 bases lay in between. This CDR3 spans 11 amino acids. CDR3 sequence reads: CSVGEGAEAFF. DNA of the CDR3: TGCAGCGTTGGGGAGGGGGCTGAAGCTTTCTTT.

The CDR3: CASSVGTAEAFF. The DNA of the CDR3 is TGTGCCAGTAGTGTGGGGACAGCTGAAGCTTTCTTT. This chain uses TRBV19 with TRBJ1-1; 7 bases are a match to TRBD1. The germline CDR1 and CDR2 sequences are LNHDA and SQIVND (reference sequence). The CDR3 runs 12 residues. V trimming: 5 bases; J trimming: 6 bases; junction bases outside the gene matches: 3.

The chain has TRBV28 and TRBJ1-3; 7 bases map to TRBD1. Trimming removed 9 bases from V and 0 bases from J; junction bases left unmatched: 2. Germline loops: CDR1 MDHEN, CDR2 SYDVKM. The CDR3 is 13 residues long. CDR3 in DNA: TGTGCCAGTCAGGGGGACTCTGGAAACACCATATATTTT. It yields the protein CASQGDSGNTIYF.

The CDR3 reads CASSEGQGNRNEQFF. The CDR3 DNA follows: TGTGCCAGCAGTGAGGGACAGGGCAATAGGAATGAGCAGTTCTTC. The chain is built from TRBV25-1 and TRBJ2-1, with 9 bases lining up with TRBD1. The germline V gene encodes CDR1 MGHDK and CDR2 SYGVNS. The CDR3 is 15 amino acids. The ends lost 3 bases at V and 7 bases at J; junction bases unmatched: 7.

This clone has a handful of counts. CDR3 sequence: CASGGTGVRPQHF. The CDR3 nucleotides are TGTGCCAGCGGTGGGACTGGGGTCCGGCCCCAGCATTTT. V and J are TRBV2 and TRBJ1-5; TRBD1 might be the D (5 bases). This CDR3 has 13 amino acids. Germline-derived CDR1 and CDR2 are SNHLY and FYNNEI. The V and J ends lost 8 bases and 9 bases respectively, with 17 bases between them.